This is a list of T cell receptor beta chains from one sample in a study of blood T cell repertoires in COVID-19. TCRdb keeps only in-frame clones here, not all; method: immunoSEQ multiplex PCR. This table holds about 130,000 clones, about 83% found once. Sequenced material: peripheral blood. Every receptor here comes from a human donor in a cohort sampled during active COVID-19. Both conserved end residues are part of each CDR3. A D gene is named only where the DNA matches it firmly. Clone size is shown for a subset of rows, as once, few, many or a class of expanded clone.

clone_size | cdr3_length | d_call | j_call | v_call | cdr3_nt | cdr3_aa
NA | 16 | TRBD2 | TRBJ2-1 | TRBV6-5 | TGTGCCAGCAGTTACACGGGGGGGATAACGTACAATGAGCAGTTCTTC | CASSYTGGITYNEQFF
once | 13 | TRBD1 | TRBJ1-2 | TRBV14 | TGTGCCAGCAGTCCGGACAGGGCCTATGGCTACACCTTC | CASSPDRAYGYTF
NA | 14 | NA | TRBJ2-3 | TRBV5-1 | TGCGCCAGCAATCAGGACAGCGGCACAGATACGCAGTATTTT | CASNQDSGTDTQYF
NA | 13 | NA | TRBJ1-1 | TRBV12-3/TRBV12-4 | TGTGCCAGCAGTTTCTTAGAGAACACTGAAGCTTTCTTT | CASSFLENTEAFF
NA | 17 | NA | TRBJ1-4 | TRBV4-2 | TGTGCCAGCAGCCGACCAAGGGGGGGCATGGGGTTGGAAAAACTGTTTTTT | CASSRPRGGMGLEKLFF
NA | 13 | NA | TRBJ1-6 | TRBV3-1/TRBV3-2 | TGTGCCAGCAGCCGCTTACAGGGTAACTCCCTCCACTTT | CASSRLQGNSLHF
NA | 15 | TRBD1 | TRBJ2-1 | TRBV10-1 | TGCGCCAGCAGTGAGTGGGGCCAGGGGGCGGTTGAGCAGTTCTTC | CASSEWGQGAVEQFF
NA | 16 | NA | TRBJ2-2 | TRBV19 | TGTGCCAGTAGTAGCAGGGGGTTGGAGGGCACCGGGGAGCTGTTTTTT | CASSSRGLEGTGELFF
NA | 17 | NA | TRBJ2-5 | TRBV19 | TGTGCCAGTAGTATACCTACCGGGACAAGAAACTCAGAGACCCAGTACTTC | CASSIPTGTRNSETQYF
NA | 12 | TRBD1 | TRBJ1-2 | TRBV7-9 | TGTGCCAGCAGCTTACTGGACAGGGTCATTCCCTTC | CASSLLDRVIPF
NA | 15 | NA | TRBJ1-1 | TRBV2 | TGTGCCAGCAGTGATCCGGGACAAGTTGACACTGAAGCTTTCTTT | CASSDPGQVDTEAFF
NA | 17 | TRBD2 | TRBJ2-5 | TRBV6-4 | TGTGCCAGCAGTGACTATAGCGGGGGGCCAGGAGAAGAGACCCAGTACTTC | CASSDYSGGPGEETQYF
NA | 14 | NA | TRBJ2-5 | TRBV6-1 | TGTGCCAGCAGTGAATTACAGTTTAAAGAGACCCAGTACTTC | CASSELQFKETQYF
NA | 15 | NA | TRBJ2-3 | TRBV6-1 | TGTGCCAGCAGTGAATACCGAACTAGCACAGATACGCAGTATTTT | CASSEYRTSTDTQYF
NA | 14 | NA | TRBJ2-7 | TRBV6-4 | TGTGCCAGCAGTGACCAGTCGCGGTTCCACGAGCAGTACTTC | CASSDQSRFHEQYF
NA | 14 | TRBD1 | TRBJ1-1 | TRBV6-6 | TGTGCCAGCAGAGCCGGGACAGGTCCGGTAGAAGCTTTCTTT | CASRAGTGPVEAFF
NA | 20 | TRBD2 | TRBJ2-7 | TRBV10-1 | TGCGCCAGCAGTGATTCCCTTATGGTAGCGGGGGGGAACTTCTCCTACGAGCAGTACTTC | CASSDSLMVAGGNFSYEQYF
NA | 17 | TRBD2 | TRBJ2-2 | TRBV25-1 | TGTGCCAGCAGCCCGGTAACGGGGGGGCCAAAGGCCGGGGAGCTGTTTTTT | CASSPVTGGPKAGELFF